These 27 T cell receptor beta chains were sequenced from one sample in a study of blood T cell repertoires in COVID-19. Clones were sequenced by immunoSEQ multiplex PCR, and TCRdb holds only the in-frame ones, with some missing. The table lists roughly 260,000 clones, about nine tenths of them singletons. Sequencing used peripheral blood. The source of these receptors is a man aged 55 to 70 who had recovered from COVID-19.

The chain couples TRBV6-6 to TRBJ2-7, with D possibly matching TRBD2 (6 bases). The V gene lost 4 bases and the J gene lost 2 bases, with 18 bases spanning the gap. Germline V gene data show CDR1 as MNHNY and CDR2 as SVGAGI (reference sequence). This CDR3 comprises 16 residues. DNA for the CDR3: TGTGCCAGCAGTTCGCCCCGGGGGACTGAGCCCTACGAGCAGTACTTC. Its translation is CASSSPRGTEPYEQYF.

J is TRBJ1-2 and V is TRBV4-2, with 10 bases fitting TRBD1. Germline V gives CDR1 LGHNA, CDR2 YNFKEQ. V lost 1 base and J lost 7; bases outside the gene matches: 6. The CDR3 sequence is 15 residues long. CDR3 nucleotides: TGTGCCAGCAGCCAAGCTAAGGGACAGGGGTCTGGCTACACCTTC. The encoded protein is CASSQAKGQGSGYTF.

The V gene is TRBV7-3, the J gene TRBJ2-3; 7 bases line up with TRBD2. V dropped 8 bases and J dropped 3; count of bases not matched to a gene: 5. The CDR3 has 13 amino acids. Germline CDR1 is SGHTA and CDR2 is FQGTGA. The CDR3 reads CASRGGWTDTQYF. The CDR3 DNA sequence: TGTGCCAGCCGCGGGGGATGGACAGATACGCAGTATTTT.

This chain links TRBV5-4 with TRBJ2-7; tentative D call: TRBD2 (6 bases). Germline assignment: CDR1 SGHNT and CDR2 YYREEE (reference sequence). CDR3 length equals 13 residues. With 3 bases removed from V and 5 bases from J, the gap between germline ends came to 12 bases. CDR3 DNA: TGTGCCAGCAGCTCCTGGGGGGAGGACGAGCAGTACTTC. Its translation: CASSSWGEDEQYF.

V is TRBV5-4 and J is TRBJ1-2; 11 nucleotides align to TRBD1. The CDR3 loop spans 15 amino acids. Germline values: CDR1 SGHNT, CDR2 YYREEE (reference sequence). The junction had 6 bases not matched to a gene; V was cut back by 4 bases and J by 4 bases. In nucleotides, the CDR3 is TGTGCCAGCAGCCAAGGGACAGGGGGATTCTATGGCTACACCTTC. Amino acids: CASSQGTGGFYGYTF.

The chain joins TRBV19 to TRBJ1-2; 7 bases agree with TRBD1. Germline loops: CDR1 LNHDA, CDR2 SQIVND (reference sequence). This CDR3 has 16 residues. With 3 bases clipped from V and 5 bases from J, the junction kept 12 bases outside the gene matches. The CDR3: CASSMRGQQGGYGYTF. CDR3 nucleotides: TGTGCCAGTAGTATGAGGGGACAGCAAGGCGGTTATGGCTACACCTTC.

V gene TRBV9 combines with J gene TRBJ1-1; possible D gene TRBD1, 5 bases. The V gene's germline CDR1 is SGDLS and CDR2 YYNGEE. The V and J ends lost 0 bases and 8 bases respectively, with 11 bases between them. This CDR3 is built from 13 residues. The CDR3 coding sequence is TGTGCCAGCAGCGTAGGGGTCAGGGAAGAAGCTTTCTTT. This gives the protein CASSVGVREEAFF.

This clone came up once. The CDR3 spells CASSPWVAGSTDTQYF. The DNA for the CDR3 is TGTGCCAGCAGCCCCTGGGTAGCGGGGAGCACAGATACGCAGTATTTT. The chain employs TRBV27 and TRBJ2-3, with TRBD2 matching over 8 bases. J lost 0 bases, V lost 6 bases, and 8 bases had no gene match. Germline V lookup: CDR1 MNHEY, CDR2 SMNVEV (reference sequence). The CDR3 runs 16 residues.

The table lists this clone with a few counts. The chain employs TRBV9 and TRBJ1-2; D is unclear. The CDR3 consists of 15 residues. Trimming removed 0 bases from V and 4 bases from J, with 13 bases in between. Germline loops: CDR1 SGDLS, CDR2 YYNGEE. CDR3 DNA: TGTGCCAGCAGCGTAGGCGGTGATGAAAGCTATGGCTACACCTTC. Protein product: CASSVGGDESYGYTF.

This clone was counted a few times. This chain joins TRBV24-1 and TRBJ1-6; D is perhaps TRBD1 (5 bases). The germline V gene has CDR1 KGHDR and CDR2 SFDVKD. The CDR3 extends over 13 amino acids. The germline V and J ends were trimmed by 8 bases and 7 bases, with 11 bases remaining between them. The CDR3: CATTAGINSPLHF. Here the CDR3 DNA reads TGTGCCACCACGGCAGGGATCAATTCACCCCTCCACTTT.

The chain uses TRBV6-2 or TRBV6-3 and TRBJ2-5; TRBD2 aligns across 7 bases. CDR3 length: 15 residues. Germline CDR1 is MNHEY and CDR2 is SVGEGT. After removal of 5 bases from V and 3 bases from J, the junction contained 9 bases not matched to a gene. Written as DNA, the CDR3 is TGTGCCAGCAGTAAAACCGGGACTAAAGAAGAGACCCAGTACTTC. This codes for CASSKTGTKEETQYF.

The V and J genes are TRBV7-3 and TRBJ2-6; D unresolved. Germline CDR1 and CDR2: SGHTA and FQGTGA. The germline V and J ends were trimmed by 5 bases and 4 bases, with 9 bases remaining between them. CDR3 length: 14 residues. This CDR3 reads CASSQVVGANVLTF. The CDR3 DNA reads as TGTGCCAGCAGCCAGGTGGTCGGGGCCAACGTCCTGACTTTC.

V usage is TRBV19 and J usage is TRBJ1-1; D not certain. The CDR3 consists of 14 residues. Germline CDR1 LNHDA, CDR2 SQIVND (reference sequence). The V end lost 1 base, the J end lost 2 bases, and 8 bases lay between the germline ends. The CDR3 protein is CASSIGQDNTEAFF. In nucleotides, the CDR3 is TGTGCCAGTAGTATAGGCCAGGATAACACTGAAGCTTTCTTT.

This clone was observed a handful of times. The chain carries TRBV30 and TRBJ1-5; no reliable D call. The CDR3 totals 13 residues. CDR1 and CDR2 from the germline V gene are GTSNPN and SVGIG (reference sequence). V was clipped by 5 bases and J by 2 bases, with 10 bases between them. This CDR3 is CAWGEPGNQPQHF. CDR3 bases: TGTGCCTGGGGCGAACCGGGCAATCAGCCCCAGCATTTT. The full variable domain, completed using reference TRBV30 and TRBJ1-5, is SQTIHQWPATLVQPVGSPLSLECTVEGTSNPNLYWYRQAAGRGLQLLFYSVGIGQISSEVPQNLSASRPQDRQFILSSKKLLLSDSGFYLCAWGEPGNQPQHFGDGTRLSIL.

This clone was seen only a few times. The chain carries TRBV25-1 and TRBJ2-7; TRBD1 aligns across 8 bases. The J segment lost 4 bases and the V segment lost 7 bases, leaving 3 bases of the junction unmatched. This CDR3 has 12 residues. Germline V gene data show CDR1 as MGHDK and CDR2 as SYGVNS. CDR3 residues: CASNRQGYEQYF. The DNA for the CDR3 is TGTGCCAGCAATCGACAGGGGTACGAGCAGTACTTC.

The genes are TRBV7-6 and TRBJ1-5, with D possibly TRBD1 on 5 matching bases. Per the germline V gene, CDR1 is SGHVS and CDR2 is FNYEAQ. Trimming pared 5 bases from V and 0 bases from J, leaving 11 bases between. There are 15 residues in the CDR3. DNA of the CDR3: TGTGCCAGCAGCGCAGGGCGGGGTAGCAATCAGCCCCAGCATTTT. Protein sequence: CASSAGRGSNQPQHF.

V is TRBV5-4 and J is TRBJ2-7, with 7 bases identical to TRBD1. The CDR3 totals 14 residues. Germline assignment: CDR1 SGHNT and CDR2 YYREEE (reference sequence). The V segment lost 6 bases and the J segment 4 bases; nucleotides outside the gene matches: 10. In nucleotides, the CDR3 is TGTGCCAGCACCAGAGGGGGCGGAGTATACGAGCAGTACTTC. Translation gives CASTRGGGVYEQYF. Looking up the rest from reference TRBV5-4 and TRBJ2-7 gives the full variable domain: ETGVTQSPTHLIKTRGQQVTLRCSSQSGHNTVSWYQQALGQGPQFIFQYYREEENGRGNFPPRFSGLQFPNYSSELNVNALELDDSALYLCASTRGGGVYEQYFGPGTRLTVT.

The chain uses TRBV7-9 and TRBJ2-7, with unresolved D. The CDR3 sequence is 13 residues long. V shed 0 bases and J shed 5 bases, with 8 bases lying between them. Germline V CDR1 and CDR2: SEHNR, FQNEAQ (reference sequence). CDR3 sequence reads: CASSLATVDEQYF. CDR3 bases: TGTGCCAGCAGCTTAGCGACTGTCGACGAGCAGTACTTC.

The chain couples TRBV5-5 to TRBJ2-4; the D gene is possibly TRBD1 (6 bases). The V end was cut by 0 bases, the J end by 0 bases, with 7 bases between. The germline V gene has CDR1 SGHKS and CDR2 YYEKEE (reference sequence). The CDR3 is 15 residues long. CDR3 region: CASSLGDKAKNIQYF. CDR3 bases: TGTGCCAGCAGCTTGGGGGACAAAGCCAAAAACATTCAGTACTTC.

The chain has TRBV19 and TRBJ2-4; 10 nucleotides agree with TRBD1. Germline V lookup: CDR1 LNHDA, CDR2 SQIVND (reference sequence). CDR3 length: 17 residues. Germline trimming cut 4 bases from V and 8 bases from J; bases unmatched to any gene: 14. As DNA, the CDR3 is TGTGCCAGTAGTACTCTGAGTGGGGACAGGGGTCGGTACATTCAGTACTTC. Its protein is CASSTLSGDRGRYIQYF.

The V gene is TRBV5-1, the J gene TRBJ1-3, with D unclear. The CDR3 consists of 14 residues. Between the trimmed V and J ends, which lost 3 bases and 4 bases, there was a span of 11 bases. The germline gives CDR1 SGHRS, CDR2 YFSETQ. The CDR3, as DNA: TGCGCCAGCAGCTCCAACGGGAACGGAAACACCATATATTTT. This codes for CASSSNGNGNTIYF.

The chain couples TRBV5-6 to TRBJ2-7; TRBD2 might be the D (6 bases). This CDR3 region has 13 residues. V lost 5 bases, J lost 3 bases, and 12 bases lay in between. CDR1 is SGHDT and CDR2 is YYEEEE in the germline V gene. CDR3 coding DNA: TGTGCCAGCAGGCCGGCGGGGATCTACGAGCAGTACTTC. The encoded protein is CASRPAGIYEQYF.

This chain connects TRBV11-3 to TRBJ1-6; 7 bases are a match to TRBD1. Germline V gene sequence: CDR1 SGHNT, CDR2 YENEEA. V was pared by 0 bases and J by 4 bases, with 6 bases of the junction left unmatched. The CDR3 totals 17 residues. CDR3 protein: CASSLEGTEDYNSPLHF. The CDR3 DNA reads as TGTGCCAGCAGCTTAGAGGGGACAGAGGATTATAATTCACCCCTCCACTTT.

V usage is TRBV2 and J usage is TRBJ2-5; D is unresolved. The CDR3 is 10 amino acids. CDR1 and CDR2 from the germline V gene are SNHLY and FYNNEI. V lost 3 bases to trimming and J lost 13 bases, with 9 bases between them. CDR3: CASSDGSPYF. The CDR3 DNA sequence: TGTGCCAGCAGTGACGGTAGTCCGTACTTC.

This chain connects TRBV7-9 to TRBJ2-7; 7 bases are a match to TRBD1. Germline V gene lookup returns CDR1 SEHNR and CDR2 FQNEAQ (reference sequence). The V gene end was trimmed by 0 bases and the J gene end by 4 bases; junction bases not matched to a gene: 6. This CDR3 has 15 amino acids. CDR3 in amino acids: CASSLATGVRYEQYF. The CDR3 DNA reads TGTGCCAGCAGCTTAGCAACAGGGGTAAGGTACGAGCAGTACTTC.

The V gene is TRBV4-2, the J gene TRBJ1-2; no reliable D call. Per the germline V gene, CDR1 is LGHNA and CDR2 is YNFKEQ. This CDR3 comprises 15 residues. Trimming shortened V by 8 bases and J by 1 base, and 17 bases separated the two germline ends. The CDR3: CASLREGGFNYGYTF. CDR3 sequence (DNA): TGTGCCAGCCTAAGAGAGGGCGGATTTAACTATGGCTACACCTTC.

The V call is TRBV20-1, the J call TRBJ2-5, with 10 bases aligning to TRBD2. In germline, CDR1 is DFQATT, CDR2 SNEGSKA (reference sequence). This CDR3 comprises 11 residues. Trimming removed 4 bases from V and 12 bases from J; junction bases left unmatched: 5. The CDR3 DNA reads TGCAGTGCTACAACTAGCGGGGACGAGTACTTC. Its translation: CSATTSGDEYF.